The 2 T cell receptor beta chains reported below all come from one sample, sequenced in a study of T-cell memory formation after mild COVID-19. TCRdb ran MiXCR on the 5' RACE reads and lists one entry per CDR3 protein. Among 400,000 or so distinct CDR3 sequences, 20% were seen once, and the ten largest hold 8.4%. Sequencing was done on a sample of PBMCs or a T cell subset sorted from them (not recorded which). These receptors were obtained from an adult woman who had mild COVID-19 (a few samples of this study predate the infection). Cell type and time point are not known.

The chain recombines TRBV7-3 with TRBJ2-4; a possible D gene is TRBD1 (6 bases). Germline V gene lookup returns CDR1 SGHTA and CDR2 FQGTGA. This CDR3 spans 19 amino acids. V gave up 3 bases and J gave up 0 bases, with 21 bases separating them. The CDR3, as DNA: TGTGCCAGCAGCTTCAGTTCGCCCAGACAGGTCCTAGCCAAAAACATTCAGTACTTC. Its protein product is CASSFSSPRQVLAKNIQYF.

This clonotype appeared a few times. This chain joins TRBV5-1 and TRBJ2-5; D not resolved. The V gene's germline CDR1 is SGHRS and CDR2 YFSETQ. V dropped 5 bases and J dropped 2 bases, with 10 bases sitting between them. This CDR3 is built from 13 residues. The CDR3 is CASRSDWQETQYF. The CDR3 DNA reads TGCGCCAGCAGATCTGACTGGCAAGAGACCCAGTACTTC.